Listed below are T cell receptor beta chains from one sample, sequenced in a study of shared T cell receptors in the human thymus. Sequencing was performed with immunoSEQ multiplex PCR; in TCRdb, only in-frame clones are kept and a portion is missing. The sample records almost 550,000 clones, approximately 80% being singletons. Separately, the same data were catalogued under a study of human thymus T cells.

Input material: thymocytes. Receptors originate from a boy under two years old with a congenital heart defect. Both conserved end residues are part of each CDR3. D genes are given only for firm matches. Clone size is shown for a subset of rows, as once, few, many or a class of expanded clone.

size: .; D: .; V: TRBV29-1; J: TRBJ2-1; DNA: TGCAGCCCCACCCAGGGCAGCACCTACAATGAGCAGTTCTTC; CDR3: CSPTQGSTYNEQFF
size: .; D: .; V: TRBV10-2; J: TRBJ2-7; DNA: TGCGCCAGCAGTGACCCCAAGTCCCGGTACGAGCAGTACTTC; CDR3: CASSDPKSRYEQYF
size: .; D: TRBD2; V: TRBV7-2; J: TRBJ2-7; DNA: TGTGCCAGCAGCTGCGAAGGGGATAGCGGGAGGAGCTCCTACGAGCAGTACTTC; CDR3: CASSCEGDSGRSSYEQYF
size: .; D: .; V: TRBV2; J: TRBJ2-1; DNA: TGTGCCAGCAGGGAGAGCGGGCCACCTTACAATGAGCAGTTCTTC; CDR3: CASRESGPPYNEQFF
size: once; D: .; V: TRBV10-3; J: TRBJ2-7; DNA: TGTGCCATTCAACCGACAGACAGTTACGAGCAGTACTTC; CDR3: CAIQPTDSYEQYF
size: .; D: .; V: TRBV7-9; J: TRBJ1-4; DNA: TGTGCCAGCAGCTCACTCCGGCGGGGCCGGGGTAAACTGTTTTTT; CDR3: CASSSLRRGRGKLFF
size: .; D: TRBD2; V: TRBV6-5; J: TRBJ2-1; DNA: TGTGCCAGCAGTTACTCTCCTAGCGGGAACAATGAGCAGTTCTTC; CDR3: CASSYSPSGNNEQFF
size: .; D: TRBD1; V: TRBV19; J: TRBJ2-3; DNA: TGTGCCAGTGGGACAGGGACAGATACGCAGTATTTT; CDR3: CASGTGTDTQYF
size: .; D: .; V: TRBV4-1; J: TRBJ2-7; DNA: TGCGCCAGCAGCCAAGAGGGGCAGGCCCACGAGCAGTACTTC; CDR3: CASSQEGQAHEQYF
size: once; D: TRBD2; V: TRBV14; J: TRBJ2-7; DNA: TGTGCCAGCAGCCGGGGGGGCTACGAGCAGTACTTC; CDR3: CASSRGGYEQYF
size: .; D: TRBD2; V: TRBV2; J: TRBJ2-3; DNA: TGTGCCAGCAATAGGACTAGGTGCACAGATACGCAGTATTTT; CDR3: CASNRTRCTDTQYF
size: .; D: TRBD2; V: TRBV2; J: TRBJ2-7; DNA: TGTGCCAGCAGAGTGAGGGACCCCCCGGCTAGCGGGGGACCTACCTACGAGCAGTACTTC; CDR3: CASRVRDPPASGGPTYEQYF
size: .; D: .; V: TRBV7-4; J: TRBJ2-1; DNA: TGTGCCAGCAGGTTAACAGGGAAGGGAAACTTCAATGAGCAGTTCTTC; CDR3: CASRLTGKGNFNEQFF
size: .; D: TRBD2; V: TRBV7-9; J: TRBJ2-3; DNA: TGTGCCAGCAGCCCCCCGGGGGGAAGCACAGATACGCAGTATTTT; CDR3: CASSPPGGSTDTQYF
size: .; D: TRBD2; V: TRBV4-3; J: TRBJ2-1; DNA: TGCGCCAGCAGGCAGACGGGACTAGCGGGAGGTGGTGAGCAGTTCTTC; CDR3: CASRQTGLAGGGEQFF
size: few; D: .; V: TRBV10-3; J: TRBJ2-7; DNA: TGTGCCATCAGCTCCAGGGCCCAAACTCACGACGAGCAGTACTTC; CDR3: CAISSRAQTHDEQYF